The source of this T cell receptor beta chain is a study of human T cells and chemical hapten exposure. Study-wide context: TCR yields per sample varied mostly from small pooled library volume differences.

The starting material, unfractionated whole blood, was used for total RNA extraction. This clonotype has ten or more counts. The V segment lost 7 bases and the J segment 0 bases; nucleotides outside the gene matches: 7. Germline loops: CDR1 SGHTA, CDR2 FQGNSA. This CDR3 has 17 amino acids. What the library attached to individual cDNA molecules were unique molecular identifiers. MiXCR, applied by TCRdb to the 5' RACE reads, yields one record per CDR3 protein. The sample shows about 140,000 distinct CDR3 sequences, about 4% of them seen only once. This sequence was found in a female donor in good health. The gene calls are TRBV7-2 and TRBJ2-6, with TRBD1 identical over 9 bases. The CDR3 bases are TGTGCCAGCAAATCCCGGGACAGGGTCTCTGGGGCCAACGTCCTGACTTTC. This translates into CASKSRDRVSGANVLTF.